The rows below give T cell receptor beta chains drawn from one sample of a study of OX40 agonist ivuxolimab in advanced cancers. Assay used: immunoSEQ multiplex PCR; TCRdb lists only in-frame clones, some missing. The top ten clones hold around 15% of a sample with 55,000 or so clones, 75% to 90% of them seen once. Sequences were derived from CD4+ or CD8+ T cells sorted from blood, sampled in a trial of the OX40 agonist ivuxolimab. Receptors originate from an adult with an advanced solid tumor such as melanoma, head and neck, liver or kidney cancer. Both conserved end residues are part of each CDR3. The order of the fields is V gene, clone size, D gene, J gene, CDR3 protein, CDR3 DNA. D genes are given only for firm matches. Not all rows give a size; the values are once, few, many and, for expanded clones, a class.

TRBV10-2	.	TRBD2	TRBJ2-2	CASRSSGRGNTGELFF	TGCGCCAGCAGGTCTAGCGGGAGGGGGAACACCGGGGAGCTGTTTTTT
TRBV5-8	.	.	TRBJ2-3	CASNLRGSTDTQYF	TGTGCCAGCAACCTTAGGGGCAGCACAGATACGCAGTATTTT
TRBV30	.	.	TRBJ2-3	CAWRGAGDTQYF	TGTGCCTGGAGGGGAGCGGGAGATACGCAGTATTTT
TRBV19	.	TRBD2	TRBJ2-1	CASSNTRTSGSSYNEQFF	TGTGCCAGTAGCAACACCCGGACTAGCGGGAGCTCCTACAATGAGCAGTTCTTC
TRBV6-1	.	TRBD2	TRBJ2-7	CASSADLAGGSYEQYF	TGTGCCAGCAGTGCGGACTTAGCGGGAGGTTCCTACGAGCAGTACTTC
TRBV19	.	.	TRBJ1-5	CASSKGSQPQHF	TGTGCCAGTAGTAAAGGGAGTCAGCCCCAGCATTTT
TRBV2	.	TRBD1	TRBJ1-5	CASREGTVGNQPQHF	TGTGCCAGCAGAGAAGGGACAGTAGGCAATCAGCCCCAGCATTTT
TRBV6-6	.	.	TRBJ2-7	CASSPRDYEQYF	TGTGCCAGCAGTCCCCGGGACTACGAGCAGTACTTC
TRBV5-5	.	.	TRBJ2-2	CASSLGHRSNTGELFF	TGTGCCAGCAGCCTAGGACACCGCTCGAACACCGGGGAGCTGTTTTTT
TRBV27	.	.	TRBJ2-7	CASRPLWLLEGSYEQYF	TGTGCCAGCAGGCCTCTTTGGCTACTAGAAGGGTCCTACGAGCAGTACTTC
TRBV10-3	.	.	TRBJ2-7	CAMNSDPSYEQYF	TGTGCCATGAATAGCGACCCTTCCTACGAGCAGTACTTC
TRBV30	.	.	TRBJ2-3	CAWNTRRQGGTDTQYF	TGTGCCTGGAACACCAGGAGGCAGGGCGGCACAGATACGCAGTATTTT
TRBV28	few	.	TRBJ2-7	CASSSFSGTYEQYF	TGTGCCAGCAGTTCATTCTCGGGGACCTACGAGCAGTACTTC
TRBV14	.	.	TRBJ2-7	CASSQVKGKLSYEQYF	TGTGCCAGCAGCCAAGTGAAAGGGAAACTCTCCTACGAGCAGTACTTC
TRBV4-2	.	.	TRBJ1-5	CASSQERFSNQPQHF	TGTGCCAGCAGCCAAGAACGTTTTTCAAATCAGCCCCAGCATTTT
TRBV6-1	.	.	TRBJ2-3	CASRRAYDTDTQYF	TGTGCCAGCAGGCGGGCTTACGACACAGATACGCAGTATTTT
TRBV11-2	few	TRBD2	TRBJ2-1	CASSSLAGAISYNEQFF	TGTGCCAGCAGCTCGCTAGCGGGAGCTATTTCTTACAATGAGCAGTTCTTC
TRBV7-9	.	.	TRBJ2-1	CASSLKSWQGRGNEQFF	TGTGCCAGCAGCTTAAAATCCTGGCAGGGCCGGGGGAATGAGCAGTTCTTC
TRBV27	.	TRBD1	TRBJ1-2	CASSIQQGFGGYTF	TGTGCCAGCAGTATACAACAGGGGTTCGGTGGCTACACCTTC
TRBV6-5	.	.	TRBJ2-1	CASRPWDINNEQFF	TGTGCCAGCAGACCGTGGGACATAAACAATGAGCAGTTCTTC
TRBV7-9	.	TRBD1	TRBJ1-3	CASSLGDRAPNSGNTIYF	TGTGCCAGCAGCTTGGGGGACAGGGCTCCCAACTCTGGAAACACCATATATTTT
TRBV30	.	TRBD1	TRBJ2-1	CACQGERTGSSYNEQFF	TGTGCCTGCCAAGGTGAAAGGACAGGCAGCTCCTACAATGAGCAGTTCTTC
TRBV28	.	.	TRBJ1-2	CASSFVEAVVQADGYTF	TGTGCCAGCAGTTTTGTCGAAGCGGTCGTCCAGGCCGATGGCTACACCTTC
TRBV19	.	.	TRBJ2-7	CASSIVTGNEQYF	TGTGCCAGTAGTATAGTCACAGGCAACGAGCAGTACTTC
TRBV6-5	.	.	TRBJ1-3	CASSQPGSSGNTIYF	TGTGCCAGCAGTCAGCCGGGGTCCTCTGGAAACACCATATATTTT
TRBV5-8	.	.	TRBJ1-5	CATNPWGGGQPQHF	TGTGCCACCAACCCCTGGGGGGGAGGTCAGCCCCAGCATTTT
TRBV28	.	.	TRBJ1-1	CASSLLGTNTEAFF	TGTGCCAGCAGTTTACTGGGCACGAACACTGAAGCTTTCTTT
TRBV2	.	.	TRBJ2-7	CASRPRQPSYEQYF	TGTGCCAGCCGTCCTAGGCAGCCCTCCTACGAGCAGTACTTC
TRBV5-8	.	.	TRBJ2-3	CASSLGGLRDTQYF	TGTGCCAGCAGCTTGGGGGGGTTGAGAGATACGCAGTATTTT
TRBV27	.	.	TRBJ2-7	CASSQPGRFDEQYF	TGTGCCAGCAGTCAACCGGGCCGTTTCGATGAGCAGTACTTC
TRBV10-3	once	.	TRBJ1-5	CAISEGERVGQPQHF	TGTGCCATCAGTGAGGGAGAGAGGGTCGGACAGCCCCAGCATTTT
TRBV28	.	.	TRBJ2-1	CASSFFSREQFF	TGTGCCAGCAGTTTCTTCAGCCGAGAGCAGTTCTTC
TRBV7-2	.	.	TRBJ2-7	CASSLRGSGNYEQYF	TGTGCCAGCAGCTTGAGAGGATCGGGGAACTACGAGCAGTACTTC
TRBV6-6	.	.	TRBJ2-1	CASSTRGNNEQFF	TGTGCCAGCAGTACCCGAGGGAACAATGAGCAGTTCTTC
TRBV5-1	.	TRBD1	TRBJ1-6	CASSLEDRDNSPLHF	TGCGCCAGCAGCTTGGAAGACAGGGATAATTCACCCCTCCACTTT
TRBV11-2	.	.	TRBJ1-1	CASSTTVGGQSAFF	TGTGCCAGCAGCACCACGGTTGGGGGGCAATCTGCTTTCTTT
TRBV28	.	.	TRBJ2-2	CATLTGNTGELFF	TGTGCCACCCTGACGGGGAACACCGGGGAGCTGTTTTTT
TRBV5-1	.	.	TRBJ2-5	CASSLDGETQYF	TGCGCCAGCAGCTTGGACGGGGAGACCCAGTACTTC
TRBV16	.	.	TRBJ1-5	CASSQSLTGGANQPQHF	TGTGCCAGCAGCCAATCGCTGACAGGTGGTGCCAATCAGCCCCAGCATTTT
TRBV19	.	.	TRBJ2-7	CASSITGTYEQYF	TGTGCCAGTAGTATAACCGGAACCTACGAGCAGTACTTC
TRBV5-6	.	TRBD2	TRBJ2-7	CASSLLQRETYEQYF	TGTGCCAGCAGCTTGCTTCAGCGGGAGACGTACGAGCAGTACTTC
TRBV6-4	.	.	TRBJ2-1	CASSVVAGTYNEQFF	TGTGCCAGCAGTGTCGTCGCGGGAACCTACAATGAGCAGTTCTTC
TRBV28	.	.	TRBJ1-1	CASSTLGGGDTEAFF	TGTGCCAGCAGTACCCTGGGGGGAGGGGACACTGAAGCTTTCTTT
TRBV7-8	.	.	TRBJ1-1	CASSLRTTNTEAFF	TGTGCCAGCAGCTTAAGGACGACGAACACTGAAGCTTTCTTT
TRBV10-2	.	.	TRBJ2-3	CASSDLRARADTQYF	TGCGCCAGCAGTGACTTGAGGGCCCGGGCAGATACGCAGTATTTT
TRBV4-1	.	.	TRBJ2-7	CASSPGPNTVEQYF	TGCGCCAGCAGCCCCGGACCAAACACAGTCGAGCAGTACTTT
TRBV7-9	.	TRBD1	TRBJ2-7	CASSSGTGTYEQYF	TGTGCCAGCAGCTCGGGGACAGGGACCTACGAGCAGTACTTC
TRBV28	few	.	TRBJ1-5	CASRVGLQPQHF	TGTGCCAGCAGGGTGGGGCTGCAGCCCCAGCATTTT